The clone carrying this T cell receptor (beta chain) was counted only a few times. Its cognate antigen is unknown. The data are from a study of early T cells in non-severe SARS-CoV-2 infection. Looking at the study overall: Sequencing used unsorted whole-blood bulk RNA, so chains lack pairing.

After removal of 2 bases from V and 4 bases from J, the junction contained 3 bases not matched to a gene. This CDR3 comprises 15 residues. Study conclusions and caveats: Database matching using VDJdb favored anti-spike CD8 responses, with private and CD4 specificities left missing.

Tagging with unique molecular identifiers was applied to individual cDNA molecules. TCRdb independently ran MiXCR on the 5' RACE reads; one entry per CDR3 protein. The table shows approximately 42,000 distinct CDR3 sequences, with around 6.8% occurring only once. The clonotype comes from an adult who was a healthcare worker with PCR-confirmed SARS-CoV-2 infection or an uninfected control (not recorded which). The chain uses TRBV12-3 or TRBV12-4 and TRBJ1-5; TRBD1 matches at 9 bases. What was sequenced was whole blood. As DNA, the CDR3 is TGTGCCAGCAGTTTATACGGGACAGGGAATCAGCCCCAGCATTTT. Translation gives CASSLYGTGNQPQHF.